The following is a T cell receptor beta chain sequence with its context. Its antigen is undetermined. The source of the sample is a study of blood T cells in healthy people across ages. Study outcomes and limitations: Across the age range, TCR beta diversity per million T cells fell in a roughly linear way.

The V gene's germline CDR1 is SQVTM and CDR2 ANQGSEA. The CDR3 covers 12 residues. A second PCR of 7 to 11 cycles used a sample-barcoded 5' primer and a J-beta primer mix. Every individual sample yielded 2.5 million or more paired-end reads (each containing CDR3). One entry per CDR3 protein, called by TCRdb with MiXCR from the 5' RACE reads. The profile covers about 1.4 million distinct CDR3 sequences, with roughly 59% appearing a single time and 6.5% to 8% taken by the ten largest. V is TRBV29-1 and J is TRBJ2-4, with unresolved D. The J call is in doubt because the DNA end fits TRBJ2-7 better. Sequencing input: blood. The TCR originated in a man between 18 and 29 years old in good health. The CDR3 nucleotides are TGCAGCGTTGAAGGGGATGTCGACGAGCAGTACTTC. Residues: CSVEGDVDEQYF.